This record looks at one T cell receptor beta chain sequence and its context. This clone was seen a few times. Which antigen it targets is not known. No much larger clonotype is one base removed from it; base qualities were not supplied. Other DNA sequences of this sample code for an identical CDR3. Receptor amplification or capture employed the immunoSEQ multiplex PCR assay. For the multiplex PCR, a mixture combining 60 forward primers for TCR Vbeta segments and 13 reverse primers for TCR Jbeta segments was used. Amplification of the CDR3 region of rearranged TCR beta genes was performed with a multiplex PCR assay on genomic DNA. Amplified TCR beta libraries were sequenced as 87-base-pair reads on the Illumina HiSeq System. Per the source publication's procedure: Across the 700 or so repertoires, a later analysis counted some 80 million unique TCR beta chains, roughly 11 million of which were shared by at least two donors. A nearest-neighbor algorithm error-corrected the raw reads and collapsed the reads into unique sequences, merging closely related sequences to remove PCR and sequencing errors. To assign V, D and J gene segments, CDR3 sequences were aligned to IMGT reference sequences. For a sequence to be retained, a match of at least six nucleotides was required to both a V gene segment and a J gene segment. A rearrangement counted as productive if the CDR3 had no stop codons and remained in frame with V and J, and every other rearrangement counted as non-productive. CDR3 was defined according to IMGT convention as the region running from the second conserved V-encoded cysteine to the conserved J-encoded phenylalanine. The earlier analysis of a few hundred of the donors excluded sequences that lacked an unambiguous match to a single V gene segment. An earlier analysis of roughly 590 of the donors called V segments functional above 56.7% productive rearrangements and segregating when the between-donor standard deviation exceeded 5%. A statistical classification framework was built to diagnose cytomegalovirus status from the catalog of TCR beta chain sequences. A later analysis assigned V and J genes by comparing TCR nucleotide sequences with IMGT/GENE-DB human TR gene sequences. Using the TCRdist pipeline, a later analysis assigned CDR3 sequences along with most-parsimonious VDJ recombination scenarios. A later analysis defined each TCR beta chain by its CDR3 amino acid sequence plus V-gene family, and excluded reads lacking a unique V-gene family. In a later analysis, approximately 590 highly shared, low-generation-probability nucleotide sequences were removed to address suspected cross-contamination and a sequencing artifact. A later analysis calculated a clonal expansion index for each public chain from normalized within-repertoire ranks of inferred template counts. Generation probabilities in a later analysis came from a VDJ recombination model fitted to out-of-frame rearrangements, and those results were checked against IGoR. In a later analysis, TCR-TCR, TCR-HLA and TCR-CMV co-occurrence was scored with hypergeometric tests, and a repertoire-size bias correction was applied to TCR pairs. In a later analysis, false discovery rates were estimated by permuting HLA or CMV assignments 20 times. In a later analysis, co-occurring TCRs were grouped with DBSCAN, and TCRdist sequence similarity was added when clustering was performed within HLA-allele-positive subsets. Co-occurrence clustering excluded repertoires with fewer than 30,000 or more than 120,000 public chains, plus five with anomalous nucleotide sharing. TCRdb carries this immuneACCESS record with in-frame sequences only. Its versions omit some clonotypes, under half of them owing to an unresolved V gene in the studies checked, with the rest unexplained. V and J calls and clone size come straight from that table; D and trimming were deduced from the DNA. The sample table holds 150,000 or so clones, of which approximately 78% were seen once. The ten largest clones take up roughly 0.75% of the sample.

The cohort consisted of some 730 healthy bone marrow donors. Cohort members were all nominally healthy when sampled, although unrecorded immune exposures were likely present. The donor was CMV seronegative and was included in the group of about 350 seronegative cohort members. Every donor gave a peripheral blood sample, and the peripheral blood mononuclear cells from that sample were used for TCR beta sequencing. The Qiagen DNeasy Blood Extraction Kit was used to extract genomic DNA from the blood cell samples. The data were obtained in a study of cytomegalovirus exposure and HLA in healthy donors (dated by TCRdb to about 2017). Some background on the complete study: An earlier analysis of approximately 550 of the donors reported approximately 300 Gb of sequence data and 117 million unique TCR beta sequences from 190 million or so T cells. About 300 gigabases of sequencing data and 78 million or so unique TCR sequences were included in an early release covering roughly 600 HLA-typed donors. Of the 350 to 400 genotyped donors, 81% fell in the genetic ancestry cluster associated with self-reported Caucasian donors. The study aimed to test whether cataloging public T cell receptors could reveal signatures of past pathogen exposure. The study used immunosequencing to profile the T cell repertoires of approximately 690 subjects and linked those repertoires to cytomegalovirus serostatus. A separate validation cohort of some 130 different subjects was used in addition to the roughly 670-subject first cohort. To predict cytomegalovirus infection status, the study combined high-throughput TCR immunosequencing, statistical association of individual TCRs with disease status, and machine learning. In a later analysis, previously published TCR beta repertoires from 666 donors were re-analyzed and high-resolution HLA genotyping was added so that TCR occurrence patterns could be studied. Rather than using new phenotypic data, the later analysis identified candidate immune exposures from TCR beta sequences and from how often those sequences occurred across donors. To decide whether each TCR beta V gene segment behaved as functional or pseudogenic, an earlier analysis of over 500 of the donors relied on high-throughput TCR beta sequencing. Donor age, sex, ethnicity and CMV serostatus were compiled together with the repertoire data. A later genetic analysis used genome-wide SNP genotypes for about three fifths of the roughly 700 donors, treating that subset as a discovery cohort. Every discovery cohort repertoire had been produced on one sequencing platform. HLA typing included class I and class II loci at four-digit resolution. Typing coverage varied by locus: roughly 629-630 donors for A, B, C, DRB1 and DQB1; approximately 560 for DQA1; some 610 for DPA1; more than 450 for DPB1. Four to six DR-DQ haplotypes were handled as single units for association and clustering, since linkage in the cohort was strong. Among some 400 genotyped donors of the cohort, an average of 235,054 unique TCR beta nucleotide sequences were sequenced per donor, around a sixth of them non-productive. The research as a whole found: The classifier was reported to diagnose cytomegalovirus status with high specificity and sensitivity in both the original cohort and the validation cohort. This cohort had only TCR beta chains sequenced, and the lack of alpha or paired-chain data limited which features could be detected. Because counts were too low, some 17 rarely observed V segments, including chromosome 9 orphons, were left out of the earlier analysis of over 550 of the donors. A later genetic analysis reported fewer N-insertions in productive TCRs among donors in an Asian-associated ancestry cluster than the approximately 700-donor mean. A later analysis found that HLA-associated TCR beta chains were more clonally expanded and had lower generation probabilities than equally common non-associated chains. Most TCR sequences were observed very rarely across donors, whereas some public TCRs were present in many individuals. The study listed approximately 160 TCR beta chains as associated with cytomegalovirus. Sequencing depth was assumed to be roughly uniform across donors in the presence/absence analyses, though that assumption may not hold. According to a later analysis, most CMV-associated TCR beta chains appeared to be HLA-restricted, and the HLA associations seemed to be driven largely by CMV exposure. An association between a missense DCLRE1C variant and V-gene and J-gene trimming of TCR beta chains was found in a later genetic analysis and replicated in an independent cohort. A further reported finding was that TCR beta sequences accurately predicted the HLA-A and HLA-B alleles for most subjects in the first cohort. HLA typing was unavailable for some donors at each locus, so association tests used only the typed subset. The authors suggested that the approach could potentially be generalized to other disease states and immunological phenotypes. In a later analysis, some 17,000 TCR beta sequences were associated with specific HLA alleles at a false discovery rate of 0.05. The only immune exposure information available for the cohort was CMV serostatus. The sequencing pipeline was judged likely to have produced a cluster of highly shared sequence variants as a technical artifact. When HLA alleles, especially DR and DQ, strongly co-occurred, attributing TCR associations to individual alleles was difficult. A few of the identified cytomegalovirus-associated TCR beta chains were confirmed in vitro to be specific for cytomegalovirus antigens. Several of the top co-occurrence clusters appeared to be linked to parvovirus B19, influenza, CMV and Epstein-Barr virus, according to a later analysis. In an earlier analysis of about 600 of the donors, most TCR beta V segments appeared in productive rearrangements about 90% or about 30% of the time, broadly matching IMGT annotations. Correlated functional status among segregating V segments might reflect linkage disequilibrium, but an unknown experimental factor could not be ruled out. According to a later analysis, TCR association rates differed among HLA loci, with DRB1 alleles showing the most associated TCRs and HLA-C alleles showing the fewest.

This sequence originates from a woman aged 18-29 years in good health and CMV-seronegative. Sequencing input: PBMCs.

The bases read TGCGCCAGCAGTGACTTAGCGGGAAGCTCCTACAATGAGCAGTTCTTC. Translated, this is CASSDLAGSSYNEQFF. Recombination linked TRBV4-3 to TRBJ2-1, and 8 junctional nucleotides match TRBD2. CDR1 LGHNA and CDR2 YSLEER are derived from the germline V gene. Germline trimming amounts to 6 bases on V and 0 bases on J, with 7 as the count of junction bases outside the gene matches. From the cysteine up to the phenylalanine, the CDR3 has a length of 16 residues. Only the CDR3 portion is preserved as DNA: 48 bases, with reading frame beginning at the first base.